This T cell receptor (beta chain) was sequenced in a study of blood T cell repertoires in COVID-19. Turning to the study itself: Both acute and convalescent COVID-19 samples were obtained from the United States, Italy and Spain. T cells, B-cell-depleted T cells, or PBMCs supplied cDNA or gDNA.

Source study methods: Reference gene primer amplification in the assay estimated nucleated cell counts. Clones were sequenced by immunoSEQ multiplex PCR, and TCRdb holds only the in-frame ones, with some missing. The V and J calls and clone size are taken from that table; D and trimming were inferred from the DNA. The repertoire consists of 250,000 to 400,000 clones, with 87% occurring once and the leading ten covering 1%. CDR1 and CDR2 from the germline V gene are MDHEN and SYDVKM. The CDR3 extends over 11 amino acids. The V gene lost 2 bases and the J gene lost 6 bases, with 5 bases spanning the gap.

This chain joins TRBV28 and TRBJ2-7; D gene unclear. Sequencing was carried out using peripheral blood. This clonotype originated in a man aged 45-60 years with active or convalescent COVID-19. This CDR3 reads CASSLGPEQYF. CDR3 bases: TGTGCCAGCAGTTTAGGCCCCGAGCAGTACTTC. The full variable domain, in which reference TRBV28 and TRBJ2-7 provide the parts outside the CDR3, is DVKVTQSSRYLVKRTGEKVFLECVQDMDHENMFWYRQDPGLGLRLIYFSYDVKMKEKGDIPEGYSVSREKKERFSLILESASTNQTSMYLCASSLGPEQYFGPGTRLTVT.